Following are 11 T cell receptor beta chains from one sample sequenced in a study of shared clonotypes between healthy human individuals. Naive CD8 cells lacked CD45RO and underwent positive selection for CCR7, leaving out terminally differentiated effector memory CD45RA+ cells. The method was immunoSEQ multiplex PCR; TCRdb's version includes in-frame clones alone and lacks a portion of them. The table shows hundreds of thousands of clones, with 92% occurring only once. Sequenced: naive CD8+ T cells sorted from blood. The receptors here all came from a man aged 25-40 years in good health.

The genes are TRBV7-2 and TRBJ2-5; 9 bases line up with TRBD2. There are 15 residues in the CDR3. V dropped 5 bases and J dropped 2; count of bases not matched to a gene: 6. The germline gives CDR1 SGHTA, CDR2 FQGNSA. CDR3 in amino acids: CASSPWRGGQETQYF. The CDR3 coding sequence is TGTGCCAGCAGCCCCTGGCGGGGGGGGCAAGAGACCCAGTACTTC.

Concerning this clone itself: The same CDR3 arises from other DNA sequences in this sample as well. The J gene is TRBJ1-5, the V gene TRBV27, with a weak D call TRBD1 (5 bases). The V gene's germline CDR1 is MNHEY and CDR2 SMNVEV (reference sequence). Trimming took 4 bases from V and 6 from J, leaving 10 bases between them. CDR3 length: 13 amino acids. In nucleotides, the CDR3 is TGTGCCAGCAGTTACGGGGGAGGTCAGCCCCAGCATTTT. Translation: CASSYGGGQPQHF.

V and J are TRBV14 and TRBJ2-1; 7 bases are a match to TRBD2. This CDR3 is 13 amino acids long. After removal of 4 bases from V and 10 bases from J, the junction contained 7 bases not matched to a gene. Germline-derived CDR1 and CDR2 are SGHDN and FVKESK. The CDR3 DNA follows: TGTGCCAGCAGCCTAGCGGGCTCAGGGGAGCAGTTCTTC. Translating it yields CASSLAGSGEQFF. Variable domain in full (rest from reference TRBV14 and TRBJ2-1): EAGVTQFPSHSVIEKGQTVTLRCDPISGHDNLYWYRRVMGKEIKFLLHFVKESKQDESGMPNNRFLAERTGGTYSTLKVQPAELEDSGVYFCASSLAGSGEQFFGPGTRLTVL.

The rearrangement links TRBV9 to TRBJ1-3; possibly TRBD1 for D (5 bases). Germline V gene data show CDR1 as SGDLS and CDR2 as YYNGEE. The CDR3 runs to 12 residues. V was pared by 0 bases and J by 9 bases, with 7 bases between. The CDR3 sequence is CASSVDRRTIYF. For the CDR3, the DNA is TGTGCCAGCAGCGTAGACAGGCGCACCATATATTTT.

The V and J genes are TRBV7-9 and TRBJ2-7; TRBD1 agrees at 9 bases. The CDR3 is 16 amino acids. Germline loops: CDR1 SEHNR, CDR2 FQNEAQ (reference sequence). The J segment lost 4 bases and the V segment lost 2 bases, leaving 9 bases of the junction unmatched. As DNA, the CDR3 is TGTGCCAGCAGCTTAACCCCCGGGACAGGGTTTTACGAGCAGTACTTC. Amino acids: CASSLTPGTGFYEQYF.

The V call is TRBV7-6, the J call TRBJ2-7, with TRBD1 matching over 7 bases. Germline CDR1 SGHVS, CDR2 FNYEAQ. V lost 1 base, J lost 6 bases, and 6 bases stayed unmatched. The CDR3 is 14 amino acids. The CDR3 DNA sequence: TGTGCCAGCAGCTTAGGAGACAGGGCCGGCGAGCAGTACTTC. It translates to CASSLGDRAGEQYF. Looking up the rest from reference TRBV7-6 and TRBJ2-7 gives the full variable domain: GAGVSQSPRYKVTKRGQDVALRCDPISGHVSLYWYRQALGQGPEFLTYFNYEAQQDKSGLPNDRFSAERPEGSISTLTIQRTEQRDSAMYRCASSLGDRAGEQYFGPGTRLTVT.

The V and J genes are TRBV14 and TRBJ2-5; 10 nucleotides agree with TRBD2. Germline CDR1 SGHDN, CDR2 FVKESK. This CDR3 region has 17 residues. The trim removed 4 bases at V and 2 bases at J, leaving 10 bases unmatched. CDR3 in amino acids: CASSRSLAGDLQETQYF. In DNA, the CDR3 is TGTGCCAGCAGCCGTAGCCTAGCGGGGGACCTACAAGAGACCCAGTACTTC.

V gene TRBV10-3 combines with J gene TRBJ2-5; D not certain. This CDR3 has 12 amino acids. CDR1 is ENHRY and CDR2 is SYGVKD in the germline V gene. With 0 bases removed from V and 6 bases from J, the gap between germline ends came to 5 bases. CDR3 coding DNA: TGTGCCATCAGTGAGTCGTCCCAGACCCAGTACTTC. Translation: CAISESSQTQYF.

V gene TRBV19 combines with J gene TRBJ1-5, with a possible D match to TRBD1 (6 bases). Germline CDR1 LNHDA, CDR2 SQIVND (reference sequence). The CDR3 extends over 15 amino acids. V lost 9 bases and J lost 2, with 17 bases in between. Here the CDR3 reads CASRGLYPGNQPQHF. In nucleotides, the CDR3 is TGTGCCAGCAGGGGTCTATACCCCGGCAATCAGCCCCAGCATTTT. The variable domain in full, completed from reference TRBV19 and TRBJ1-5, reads DGGITQSPKYLFRKEGQNVTLSCEQNLNHDAMYWYRQDPGQGLRLIYYSQIVNDFQKGDIAEGYSVSREKKESFPLTVTSAQKNPTAFYLCASRGLYPGNQPQHFGDGTRLSIL.

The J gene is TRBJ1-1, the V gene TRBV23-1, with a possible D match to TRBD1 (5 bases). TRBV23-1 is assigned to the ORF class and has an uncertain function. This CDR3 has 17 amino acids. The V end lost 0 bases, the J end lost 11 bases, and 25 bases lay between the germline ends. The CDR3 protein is CASSQSEGTDPYSGAFF. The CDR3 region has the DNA TGCGCCAGCAGTCAATCAGAGGGTACAGATCCCTACTCAGGGGCTTTCTTT.

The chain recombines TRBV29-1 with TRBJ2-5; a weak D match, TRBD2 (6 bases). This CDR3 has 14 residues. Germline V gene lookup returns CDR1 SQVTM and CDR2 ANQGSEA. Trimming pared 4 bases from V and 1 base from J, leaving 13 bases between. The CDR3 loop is CSVGGGTFQETQYF. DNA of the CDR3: TGCAGCGTTGGCGGCGGGACTTTCCAAGAGACCCAGTACTTC.